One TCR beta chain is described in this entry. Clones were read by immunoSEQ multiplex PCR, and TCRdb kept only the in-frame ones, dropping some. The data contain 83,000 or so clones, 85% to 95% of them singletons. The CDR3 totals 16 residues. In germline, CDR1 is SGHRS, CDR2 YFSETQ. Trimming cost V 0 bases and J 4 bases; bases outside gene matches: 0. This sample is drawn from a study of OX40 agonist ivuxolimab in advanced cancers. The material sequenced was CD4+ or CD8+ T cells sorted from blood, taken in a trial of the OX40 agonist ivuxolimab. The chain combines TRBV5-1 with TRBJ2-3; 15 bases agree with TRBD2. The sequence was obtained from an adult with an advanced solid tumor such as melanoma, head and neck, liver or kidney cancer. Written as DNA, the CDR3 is TGCGCCAGCAGCTTGGGGACTAGCGGGAGGGCAGATACGCAGTATTTT. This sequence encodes CASSLGTSGRADTQYF.